This T cell receptor (beta chain) is from a study of blood T cell repertoires in COVID-19. Looking at the study overall: Sites in the United States, Italy and Spain provided acute and convalescent COVID-19 samples.

In the original analysis: Counts of nucleated cells, estimated from reference gene primer amplification, were obtained. Here immunoSEQ multiplex PCR was the method, and the copy in TCRdb shows in-frame clones only, minus some. The V and J calls and clone size were taken over from that table, and D and trimming were inferred from the DNA. Counted here are about 220,000 clones, approximately 83% occurring once; the ten biggest clones make up roughly 2.4%. Germline lookup yields CDR1 LNHNV and CDR2 YYDKDF (reference sequence). The V end lost 1 base, the J end lost 0 bases, and 15 bases lay between the germline ends. The CDR3 is made up of 18 amino acids.

The chain uses TRBV15 and TRBJ1-4; D is undetermined. The receptor comes from a woman aged 60-75 years with acute or convalescent COVID-19. Sequencing was done on a sample of peripheral blood. CDR3 sequence (DNA): TGTGCCACCAGCAGAGTTCGCGGAGCTTCCGCAACTAATGAAAAACTGTTTTTT. This gives the protein CATSRVRGASATNEKLFF.